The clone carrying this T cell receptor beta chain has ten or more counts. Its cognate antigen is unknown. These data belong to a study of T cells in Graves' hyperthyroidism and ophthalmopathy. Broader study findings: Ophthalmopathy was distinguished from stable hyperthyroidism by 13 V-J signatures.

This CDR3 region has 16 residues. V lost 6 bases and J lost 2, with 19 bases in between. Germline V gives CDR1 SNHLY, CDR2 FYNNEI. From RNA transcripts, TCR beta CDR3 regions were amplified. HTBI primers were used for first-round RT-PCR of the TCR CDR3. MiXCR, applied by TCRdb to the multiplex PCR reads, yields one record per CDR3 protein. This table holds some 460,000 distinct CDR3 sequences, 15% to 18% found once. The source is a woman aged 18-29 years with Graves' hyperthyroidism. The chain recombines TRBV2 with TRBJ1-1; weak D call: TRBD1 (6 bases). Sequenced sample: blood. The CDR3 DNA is TGTGCCAGCAGGGGACATGGTGGGAGAGGAAACACTGAAGCTTTCTTT. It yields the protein CASRGHGGRGNTEAFF.